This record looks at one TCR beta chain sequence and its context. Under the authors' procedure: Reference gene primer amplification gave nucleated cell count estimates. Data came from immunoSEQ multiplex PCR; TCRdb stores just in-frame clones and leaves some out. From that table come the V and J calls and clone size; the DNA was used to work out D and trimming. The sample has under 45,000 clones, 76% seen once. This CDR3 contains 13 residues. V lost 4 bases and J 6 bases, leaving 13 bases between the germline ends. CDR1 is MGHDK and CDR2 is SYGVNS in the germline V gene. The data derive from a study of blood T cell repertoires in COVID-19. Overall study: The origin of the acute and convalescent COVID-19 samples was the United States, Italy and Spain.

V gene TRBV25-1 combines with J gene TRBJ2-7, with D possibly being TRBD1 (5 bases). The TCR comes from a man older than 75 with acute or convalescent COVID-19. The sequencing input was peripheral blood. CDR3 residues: CASSGPRAGEQYF. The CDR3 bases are TGTGCCAGCAGTGGTCCCAGGGCAGGCGAGCAGTACTTC.